The clone carrying this T cell receptor beta chain has just a few counts. Its cognate antigen is unknown. This sample stems from a study of shared clonotypes between healthy human individuals. Overall study: Every donor yielded three CD4 naive, three CD4 memory, two CD8 naive and one CD8 memory plate. Study-level findings and limits: Rarefaction showed that sequencing of sorted subsets was incomplete (despite large depth). The study found approximately 5% of naive CD4 clonotypes shared across a few donors.

Donors were healthy HIV-negative adults without recent acute infections or vaccinations. Sequenced by immunoSEQ multiplex PCR; TCRdb stores in-frame clones only, minus some. The profile shows approximately 500,000 clones, less than 96% of them singletons. Germline V gene sequence: CDR1 GTSNPN, CDR2 SVGIG (reference sequence). This CDR3 contains 13 residues. The ends were cut back, 0 bases at V and 0 bases at J, with 5 bases in the middle. This chain links TRBV30 with TRBJ1-2; the D gene is possibly TRBD1 (5 bases). This TCR came from a woman aged 30 to 39 in good health. Input material: naive CD4+ T cells sorted from blood. The subset here: CD45RA+ positively selected. CDR3 in DNA: TGTGCCTGGAGTGTGGACACTAACTATGGCTACACCTTC. Residues: CAWSVDTNYGYTF.